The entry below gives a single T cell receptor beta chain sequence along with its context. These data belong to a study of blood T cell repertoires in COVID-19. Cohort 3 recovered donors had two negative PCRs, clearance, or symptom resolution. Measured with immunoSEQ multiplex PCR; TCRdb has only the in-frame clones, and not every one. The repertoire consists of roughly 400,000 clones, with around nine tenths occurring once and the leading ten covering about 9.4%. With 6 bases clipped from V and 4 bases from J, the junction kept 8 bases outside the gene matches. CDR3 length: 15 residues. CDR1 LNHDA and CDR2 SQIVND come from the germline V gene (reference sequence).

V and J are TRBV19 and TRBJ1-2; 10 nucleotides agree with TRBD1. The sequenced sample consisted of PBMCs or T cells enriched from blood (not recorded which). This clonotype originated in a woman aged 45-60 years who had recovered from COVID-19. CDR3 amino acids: CASRQPGQGTYGYTF. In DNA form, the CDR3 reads TGTGCCAGTAGGCAACCGGGACAGGGGACCTATGGCTACACCTTC.